The entry that follows covers one T cell receptor beta chain sequence. Its target is unknown. The length of the CDR3 is 16 residues. Germline CDR1 GTSNPN, CDR2 SVGIG (reference sequence). With V trimmed by 3 bases and J by 6 bases, 9 bases remained unmatched. This entry is derived from a study of vaccination effects on CD4 cells after COVID-19. About the study: Antigen-specific CD4+ T cell clonotypes were called by their expansion after viral peptide-pool culture in ViraFEST. Regarding the study as a whole: From healthy vaccinees, only 1 of 255 vaccine-induced clones also reacted to common cold coronaviruses. At late timepoints after vaccination, vaccine- and infection-induced clones shrank markedly.

Upon completion of around ten days in culture, CD4+ T cells were isolated. Participants were given two doses of BNT162b2 or mRNA-1273 vaccine. The vaccine recipients had no prior SARS-CoV-2 infection, with negative nucleocapsid antibodies. Clones were sequenced by immunoSEQ multiplex PCR, and TCRdb holds only the in-frame ones, with some missing. Of tens of thousands of clones listed, 74% are singletons. This chain connects TRBV30 to TRBJ2-2, with 11 bases aligning to TRBD2. Here the sequenced sample was CD4+ T cells from PBMCs cultured without peptide, taken after COVID-19 vaccination. This TCR derives from a human donor who received a COVID-19 vaccine. CDR3 amino acids: CAWRAPSGGTAGELFF. The CDR3 DNA reads as TGTGCCTGGAGAGCGCCTAGCGGGGGGACCGCCGGGGAGCTGTTTTTT.